The source of this TCR beta chain is a study of identical twins. The germline V gene encodes CDR1 SGHDT and CDR2 YYEEEE. Between the trimmed V and J ends, which lost 2 bases and 5 bases, there was a span of 13 bases. The CDR3 sequence is 14 residues long. In TCRdb, the 5' RACE reads were re-called with MiXCR into one record per CDR3 protein. The sample has some 500,000 distinct CDR3 sequences, around a tenth seen once; the top ten hold 2.5% to 3.5%. In its sample, this clonotype was seen many times. These same data were also listed under a study on yellow fever vaccine responses in identical twins. That publication notes: Twins' vaccine T cell responses were reported to seem partly convergent and partly personalized.

This receptor was identified in a woman between 18 and 29 years old in good health. Sequenced: PBMCs. This chain joins TRBV5-6 and TRBJ2-5; D unresolved. For the CDR3, the DNA is TGTGCCAGCAGCTTCCTTTGGGATATCGAGACCCAGTACTTC. This encodes CASSFLWDIETQYF.